The present T cell receptor (beta chain) was sequenced within a study of blood T cell repertoires in COVID-19. Study background: Acute and convalescent COVID-19 specimens originated in the United States, Italy and Spain. T cells, B-cell-depleted T cells, or PBMCs provided the cDNA or gDNA that served as material.

The CDR3 covers 14 residues. V gave up 5 bases and J gave up 4 bases; unmatched junction bases: 6. The germline CDR1 and CDR2 sequences are PRHDT and FYEKMQ (reference sequence). Per the study methods: Nucleated cell number was recorded as an estimate derived from reference gene primer amplification. The data were produced by immunoSEQ multiplex PCR, yet TCRdb's version contains in-frame clones alone and is incomplete. From that table come the V and J calls and clone size; the DNA was used to work out D and trimming. Of tens of thousands of clones listed, more than 75% are singletons. This clonotype was sampled from a human donor in a cohort sampled during active COVID-19. Input material: peripheral blood. The chain employs TRBV13 and TRBJ2-7; 9 bases are a match to TRBD1. In DNA, the CDR3 is TGTGCCAGCAGCGGAGCGGACAGGGGTTACGAGCAGTACTTC. Its translation is CASSGADRGYEQYF.